This T cell receptor (beta chain) was found in a study of control samples from healthy donors and cancer patients. Measured with immunoSEQ multiplex PCR; TCRdb has only the in-frame clones, and not every one. The sample comprises around 43,000 clones, 92% of which are singletons, and 3.6% rests with the top ten. In germline, CDR1 is MNHEY, CDR2 SVGEGT. The ends were cut back, 3 bases at V and 5 bases at J, with 7 bases in the middle. CDR3 length equals 12 residues. This chain uses TRBV6-2 or TRBV6-3 with TRBJ2-5; D call uncertain. The sequence was collected from a woman in her 50s in good health. Sequencing was carried out using blood. The CDR3 sequence: CASSYVFETQYF. The CDR3, as DNA: TGTGCCAGCAGTTATGTCTTTGAGACCCAGTACTTC.